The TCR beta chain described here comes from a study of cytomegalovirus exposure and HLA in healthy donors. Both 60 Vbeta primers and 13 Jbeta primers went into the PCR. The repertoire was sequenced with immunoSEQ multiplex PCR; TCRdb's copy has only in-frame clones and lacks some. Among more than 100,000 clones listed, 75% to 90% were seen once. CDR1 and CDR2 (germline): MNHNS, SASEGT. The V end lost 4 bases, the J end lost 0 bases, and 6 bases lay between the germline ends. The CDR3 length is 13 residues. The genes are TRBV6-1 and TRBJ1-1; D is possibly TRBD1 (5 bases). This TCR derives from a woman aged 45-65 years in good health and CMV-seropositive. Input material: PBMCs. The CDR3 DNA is TGTGCCAGCAGTGGACAGATGAACACTGAAGCTTTCTTT. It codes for CASSGQMNTEAFF.